There are a few counts of the clone carrying this T cell receptor (beta chain). Its target is unknown. This sample is part of a study of early T cells in non-severe SARS-CoV-2 infection. Study information: Unsorted whole blood bulk RNA was sequenced, with unpaired chains.

Germline V CDR1 and CDR2: SQVTM, ANQGSEA. V shed 4 bases and J shed 6 bases, with 7 bases lying between them. The CDR3 has 12 amino acids. Whole-study findings and limits: VDJdb-based annotation leaned toward anti-spike CD8 responses and missed private and CD4 specificities.

Researchers tagged individual cDNA molecules with unique molecular identifiers. TCRdb independently ran MiXCR on the 5' RACE reads; one entry per CDR3 protein. The data hold about 87,000 distinct CDR3 sequences, with around 15% observed a single time. The sequenced sample was whole blood. The TCR originated in an adult who was a healthcare worker with PCR-confirmed SARS-CoV-2 infection or an uninfected control (not recorded which). V is TRBV29-1 and J is TRBJ1-6; D remains unclear. This CDR3 is CSVGGGNSPLHF. The CDR3 coding sequence is TGCAGCGTTGGGGGAGGTAATTCACCCCTCCACTTT. The complete variable domain, with remaining parts taken from reference TRBV29-1 and TRBJ1-6, reads SAVISQKPSRDICQRGTSLTIQCQVDSQVTMMFWYRQQPGQSLTLIATANQGSEATYESGFVIDKFPISRPNLTFSTLTVSNMSPEDSSIYLCSVGGGNSPLHFGNGTRLTVT.